This T cell receptor beta chain was found in a study of blood T cell repertoires in COVID-19. Study at large: PBMCs, B-cell-depleted T cells, or T cells were the source of the cDNA or gDNA that made up the material.

Sequencing was performed with immunoSEQ multiplex PCR; in TCRdb, only in-frame clones are kept and a portion is missing. The table lists approximately 260,000 clones, 80% to 85% of them singletons. Germline-derived CDR1 and CDR2 are SNHLY and FYNNEI. V was clipped by 8 bases and J by 9 bases, with 19 bases between them. This CDR3 comprises 13 residues. The rearrangement uses TRBV2 and TRBJ1-1; a possible D gene is TRBD1 (6 bases). The clonotype comes from a woman aged 55-69 years with active or convalescent COVID-19. The sequenced sample consisted of peripheral blood. CDR3 sequence: CASAGTRVGQAFF. DNA for the CDR3: TGTGCCAGCGCCGGGACACGGGTGGGTCAAGCTTTCTTT.